This T cell receptor (beta chain) is from a study of spatial heterogeneity in lung cancer. Carried by each TCR cDNA molecule was a unique molecular identifier. TCRdb re-called the 5' RACE reads through MiXCR, storing one row per CDR3 protein. The top ten clones hold about a tenth of a sample with 20,000 to 25,000 distinct CDR3 sequences, under 7.5% of them seen once. The time point here: sample taken at primary tumor resection. Patients with untreated early-stage non-small cell lung cancer, numbering more than 55, were the donors. The sequenced material consisted of unsorted whole RNA from tumor, nontumor lung or frozen PBMC. General study points: The number of expanded tumor alpha and beta chains correlated with mutation number.

Per the germline V gene, CDR1 is DFQATT and CDR2 is SNEGSKA (reference sequence). V dropped 3 bases and J dropped 1 base, with 9 bases sitting between them. The CDR3 covers 13 residues. This clonotype has at least ten counts. No antigen is known for it. This chain connects TRBV20-1 to TRBJ1-1; the D is unclear. The sequence came from a male donor with early-stage non-small cell lung cancer. The sample consisted of lung tumor tissue, taken at surgery. In DNA, the CDR3 is TGCAGTGCTAGGCGACGCCCGAACACTGAAGCTTTCTTT. It yields the protein CSARRRPNTEAFF.